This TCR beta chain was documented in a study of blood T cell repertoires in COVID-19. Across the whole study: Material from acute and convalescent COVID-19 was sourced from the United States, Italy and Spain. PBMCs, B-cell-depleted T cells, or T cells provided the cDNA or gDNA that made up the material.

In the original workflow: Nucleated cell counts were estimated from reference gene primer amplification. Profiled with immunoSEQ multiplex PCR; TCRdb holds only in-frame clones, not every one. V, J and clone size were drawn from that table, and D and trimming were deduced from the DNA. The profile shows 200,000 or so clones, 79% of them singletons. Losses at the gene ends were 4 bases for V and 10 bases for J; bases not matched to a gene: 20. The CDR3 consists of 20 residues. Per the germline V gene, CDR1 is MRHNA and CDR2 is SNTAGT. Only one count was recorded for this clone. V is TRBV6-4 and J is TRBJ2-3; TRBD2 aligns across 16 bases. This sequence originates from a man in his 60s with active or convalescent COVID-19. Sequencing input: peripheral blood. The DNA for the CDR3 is TGTGCCAGCAGTGCCATCGAGAGCGGGTCGGGGACTAGCGGGAGGGTCGCGCAGTATTTT. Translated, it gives CASSAIESGSGTSGRVAQYF.